This T cell receptor (beta chain) came from a study of blood T cell repertoires in COVID-19. Overall study context: Spain, Italy and the United States supplied samples that represented acute and convalescent COVID-19.

In the study's own analysis: Nucleated cell counts were estimated from reference gene primer amplification. The table came from immunoSEQ multiplex PCR; TCRdb's copy has only in-frame clones and leaves some out. V and J calls and clone size are given by that table; D and trimming were obtained from the DNA. This table has fewer than 350,000 clones, 89% appearing once. Recruitment covered about 25 US areas and drew participants whose ages spanned roughly 18 to 100 years. Cohort placement rested on clinical history that participants reported themselves. CDR3 length: 12 residues. Looked up from germline, CDR1 is MGHRA and CDR2 is YSYEKL. V was trimmed by 6 bases and J by 2 bases, leaving 6 bases between them.

The sequenced sample consisted of PBMCs or T cells enriched from blood (not recorded which). V usage is TRBV4-1 and J usage is TRBJ2-3; unclear D gene. This clonotype originated in a woman between 40 and 55 years old who had recovered from COVID-19. The CDR3 protein is CASSSNTDTQYF. The DNA of the CDR3 is TGCGCCAGCAGTTCTAACACAGATACGCAGTATTTT.